These 14 T cell receptor beta chains share one sample of origin, sequenced in a study of naive CD8 T cells in extremely preterm neonates (dated by TCRdb to about 2017). Library generation was performed with the immunoSEQ multiplex PCR assay. What TCRdb holds here is the immuneACCESS table cut down to in-frame rearrangements. Part of the clones is not present; checked against another copy, under half of the missing clones reflect an unresolved V gene, and the others are unexplained. The sample has approximately 6,300 clones on record, roughly 98% of them singletons. The ten top clones hold more than 0.4% of the sample. Term cord blood was obtained from about five elective full-term cesarean deliveries at roughly 37-41 weeks of gestation, without labor or rupture of membranes. Input material: naive CD8+ T cells from cord blood. Receptors were obtained from a newborn in good health.

CDR3 sequence reads: CASSGTRDRAMNTEAFF. In DNA form, the CDR3 reads TGTGCCAGCAGCGGTACCCGGGACAGGGCCATGAACACTGAAGCTTTCTTT. The chain carries TRBV7-2 and TRBJ1-1; 9 bases align to TRBD1. Looked up from germline, CDR1 is SGHTA and CDR2 is FQGNSA. The CDR3 is made up of 17 amino acids. The ends lost 5 bases at V and 0 bases at J; junction bases unmatched: 10.

The CDR3 DNA reads as TGCAGCGTTGACCCCTGGGACAGGGGGAGGGGGTACACAGATACGCAGTATTTT. Protein: CSVDPWDRGRGYTDTQYF. This chain connects TRBV29-1 to TRBJ2-3; 11 bases map to TRBD1. CDR3 length: 18 residues. In germline, CDR1 is SQVTM, CDR2 ANQGSEA. V lost 3 bases to trimming and J lost 2 bases; unmatched junction nucleotides: 13.

This rearrangement joins TRBV7-6 to TRBJ2-3, with 8 bases that match TRBD2. The CDR3 extends over 16 amino acids. CDR1 is SGHVS and CDR2 is FNYEAQ in the germline V gene. V lost 1 base and J lost 2; bases outside the gene matches: 5. CDR3 amino acids: CASSLGTAGDTDTQYF. The CDR3 coding sequence is TGTGCCAGCAGCTTAGGTACAGCGGGGGACACAGATACGCAGTATTTT.

This chain uses TRBV29-1 with TRBJ2-7, with 11 bases fitting TRBD1. In germline, CDR1 is SQVTM, CDR2 ANQGSEA. This CDR3 has 17 amino acids. Trimming removed 3 bases from V and 1 base from J; junction bases left unmatched: 11. CDR3 in DNA: TGCAGCGTTGATTGGCTACCGGGACAGGGGGATTCCTACGAGCAGTACTTC. Translation: CSVDWLPGQGDSYEQYF.

The CDR3 loop is CASSEWTGTEQYF. CDR3 nucleotides: TGTGCCAGCAGTGAATGGACAGGGACTGAGCAGTACTTC. The chain joins TRBV2 to TRBJ2-7; 8 bases are a match to TRBD1. The CDR3 totals 13 residues. Trimming at V came to 2 bases and at J to 7 bases, leaving 4 bases not matched to a gene. Germline CDR1 is SNHLY and CDR2 is FYNNEI.

The V call is TRBV19, the J call TRBJ2-1; D unresolved. Germline CDR1 is LNHDA and CDR2 is SQIVND (reference sequence). The CDR3 is 13 amino acids. V lost 4 bases to trimming and J lost 4 bases, with 8 bases between them. DNA for the CDR3: TGTGCCAGTAGTAATACGGAGTACAATGAGCAGTTCTTC. Encoded protein: CASSNTEYNEQFF.

This chain joins TRBV29-1 and TRBJ2-7, with 7 bases aligning to TRBD1. The CDR3 extends over 15 amino acids. Germline lookup yields CDR1 SQVTM and CDR2 ANQGSEA. V shed 4 bases and J 2 bases; nucleotides not matched to a gene: 11. The CDR3, as DNA: TGCAGCGTTGGCCTTCCGACAGGGCCCCCCTACGAGCAGTACTTC. Its translation: CSVGLPTGPPYEQYF.

The rearrangement uses TRBV11-1 and TRBJ1-1; D is possibly TRBD1 (6 bases). The V end lost 4 bases, the J end lost 7 bases, and 16 bases lay between the germline ends. The CDR3 contains 14 residues. Germline values: CDR1 SGHAT, CDR2 FQDESV (reference sequence). CDR3 in amino acids: CASSSLPQGDEAFF. The DNA of the CDR3 is TGTGCCAGCAGCTCCCTCCCACAGGGTGATGAAGCTTTCTTT. The variable domain in full, with the rest retrieved from reference TRBV11-1 and TRBJ1-1, is EAEVAQSPRYKITEKSQAVAFWCDPISGHATLYWYRQILGQGPELLVQFQDESVVDDSQLPKDRFSAERLKGVDSTLKIQPAELGDSAMYLCASSSLPQGDEAFFGQGTRLTVV.

In its sample, this clone was seen once. The chain joins TRBV27 to TRBJ2-7, with 14 bases identical to TRBD2. CDR3 size: 14 residues. The V and J ends lost 5 bases and 10 bases, in that order; junction bases with no gene match: 7. Germline V lookup: CDR1 MNHEY, CDR2 SMNVEV (reference sequence). As DNA, the CDR3 is TGTGCCAGCAGTCCCTCGGGACTAGCGGGGGAACAGTACTTC. Protein: CASSPSGLAGEQYF.

The chain is built from TRBV1 and TRBJ2-1; the table assigns TRBD2, which was not confirmed against the DNA. TRBV1 is deemed a pseudogene. The CDR3 covers 18 residues. The CDR3 here is CTSSQDPERETNYNEQFF. The CDR3 nucleotides read TGCACCAGCAGCCAAGATCCCGAGCGGGAGACGAACTACAATGAGCAGTTCTTC.

The V gene is TRBV28, the J gene TRBJ2-5; 11 bases are a match to TRBD2. The V and J ends lost 6 bases and 2 bases, in that order; junction bases with no gene match: 5. CDR1 MDHEN and CDR2 SYDVKM come from the germline V gene. The CDR3 is made up of 15 amino acids. CDR3 in amino acids: CASRALAGGQETQYF. The CDR3 DNA is TGTGCCAGCAGAGCCCTAGCGGGAGGACAAGAGACCCAGTACTTC.

The chain employs TRBV7-6 and TRBJ1-1, with TRBD1 matching 9 bases. Germline trimming cut 3 bases from V and 1 base from J; bases unmatched to any gene: 0. This CDR3 has 14 amino acids. CDR1 SGHVS and CDR2 FNYEAQ come from the germline V gene. The CDR3: CASSLTGGNTEAFF. The CDR3 coding sequence is TGTGCCAGCAGCTTGACAGGGGGGAACACTGAAGCTTTCTTT.

This clone was recorded only once. This rearrangement joins TRBV4-1 to TRBJ2-2; 9 positions agree with TRBD2. With V trimmed by 0 bases and J by 6 bases, 2 bases remained unmatched. This CDR3 region has 15 residues. CDR1 is MGHRA and CDR2 is YSYEKL in the germline V gene. Here the CDR3 reads CASSQEGGRAGELFF. The CDR3 DNA reads TGCGCCAGCAGCCAAGAAGGCGGGAGGGCCGGGGAGCTGTTTTTT.

The chain combines TRBV9 with TRBJ1-1; 9 nucleotides match TRBD1. J gave up 3 bases and V 0 bases, and 6 bases lay outside the gene matches. CDR1 is SGDLS and CDR2 is YYNGEE in the germline V gene. The CDR3 loop spans 16 amino acids. The CDR3 DNA is TGTGCCAGCAGCGTAGAGGGACAGGGTGGTCACACTGAAGCTTTCTTT. Protein product: CASSVEGQGGHTEAFF.